The entry below describes one T cell receptor (beta chain). Original analysis: From reference gene primer amplification, estimates of nucleated cell counts were derived. Data came from immunoSEQ multiplex PCR; TCRdb stores just in-frame clones and leaves some out. That table supplies the V and J calls and clone size; D and trimming were determined from the DNA. The sample has roughly 190,000 clones; approximately 86% are singletons. CDR3 length equals 15 residues. The germline V gene encodes CDR1 LGHDT and CDR2 YNNKEL (reference sequence). V lost 5 bases to trimming and J lost 0 bases; unmatched junction nucleotides: 6. This entry belongs to a study of blood T cell repertoires in COVID-19. Study-wide background: Samples of COVID-19 (acute and convalescent) were obtained from the United States, Italy and Spain. PBMCs, B-cell-depleted T cells, or T cells provided the cDNA or gDNA that made up the material.

This sequence joins TRBV3-1 (or the pseudogene TRBV3-2) and TRBJ1-1, with 7 bases identical to TRBD1. The clonotype originates from a man aged 30 to 39 with acute or convalescent COVID-19. Sequencing was performed on peripheral blood. CDR3 sequence: CASSGHRGLNTEAFF. DNA for the CDR3: TGTGCCAGCAGCGGACATAGGGGGCTGAACACTGAAGCTTTCTTT.